Listed below are T cell receptor beta chains from one sample, sequenced in a study of blood T cells in healthy people across ages. Via MiXCR, TCRdb re-called the 5' RACE reads, giving one row per CDR3 protein. The sample lists some 1.5 million distinct CDR3 sequences; over 25% were seen once. Material for sequencing was blood. These receptor sequences come from a woman aged 30 to 39 in good health. The CDR3 runs from the conserved cysteine through the conserved F or W. A D gene is named only where the DNA matches it firmly. Size is stated for part of the rows, as once, few or many counts, or as a class when the clone is expanded.

clone size	J gene	D gene	V gene	CDR3 protein	CDR3 DNA
few	TRBJ1-4	-	TRBV11-2	CASSSWQEKLFF	TGTGCCAGCAGCTCGTGGCAAGAAAAACTGTTTTTT
few	TRBJ1-1	-	TRBV3-1	CASSQGPGREAFF	TGTGCCAGCAGCCAAGGCCCGGGTCGTGAAGCTTTCTTT
few	TRBJ2-5	TRBD1	TRBV7-9	CASSSSRDRGPQETQYF	TGTGCCAGCAGTTCAAGCCGGGACAGGGGCCCCCAAGAGACCCAGTACTTC
-	TRBJ1-5	-	TRBV6-2/TRBV6-3	CASSSTAMSQPQHF	TGTGCCAGCAGCTCGACAGCTATGAGTCAGCCCCAGCATTTT
many	TRBJ2-5	-	TRBV5-1	CASSPSATGRETQYF	TGCGCCAGCAGCCCTTCTGCCACAGGGAGAGAGACCCAGTACTTC
few	TRBJ1-3	-	TRBV11-2	CASSFREGNTIYF	TGTGCCAGCAGCTTCCGAGAGGGAAACACCATATATTTT
-	TRBJ2-1	TRBD2	TRBV20-1	CSAGLVGVRENEQFF	TGCAGTGCTGGACTAGTGGGAGTTAGAGAGAATGAGCAGTTCTTC
-	TRBJ2-6	TRBD1	TRBV2	CASSREKGTVSSGANVLTF	TGTGCCAGCAGCCGAGAGAAGGGGACAGTTAGCTCTGGGGCCAACGTCCTGACTTTC
-	TRBJ1-5	TRBD1	TRBV28	CASRNRGVYSNQPQHF	TGTGCCAGCAGGAACAGGGGTGTGTATAGCAATCAGCCCCAGCATTTT
many	TRBJ2-1	TRBD2	TRBV7-3	CASSLTGGRSNEQFF	TGTGCCAGCAGCTTAACTGGCGGGAGGTCGAATGAGCAGTTCTTC
-	TRBJ2-1	TRBD1	TRBV12-3/TRBV12-4	CASRPDRVLGNEQFF	TGTGCCAGCAGACCTGACAGGGTTCTGGGCAATGAGCAGTTCTTC
-	TRBJ2-1	-	TRBV7-9	CASSPTRSEQFF	TGTGCCAGCAGCCCGACTAGAAGTGAGCAGTTCTTC
-	TRBJ2-3	TRBD1	TRBV7-9	CASSRPFRTGGTDTQYF	TGTGCCAGCAGCCGACCTTTCCGGACAGGGGGCACAGATACGCAGTATTTT
-	TRBJ2-3	TRBD1	TRBV6-6	CASSYGTGADTQYF	TGTGCCAGCAGTTACGGGACAGGGGCAGATACGCAGTATTTT
few	TRBJ2-1	TRBD2	TRBV7-2	CASSPSGRGGEQFF	TGTGCCAGCAGCCCTAGCGGGAGGGGGGGTGAGCAGTTCTTC
-	TRBJ2-7	-	TRBV7-2	CTSSLGRTFYEQYF	TGTACCAGCAGCCTGGGGCGGACATTCTACGAGCAGTACTTC
-	TRBJ2-1	-	TRBV20-1	CSARHPTSPSDEQFF	TGCAGTGCTAGACACCCGACTTCACCCTCGGATGAGCAGTTCTTC
-	TRBJ2-7	TRBD1	TRBV5-6	CASSQSGQGSYEQYF	TGTGCCAGCAGCCAGTCGGGACAGGGCTCCTACGAGCAGTACTTC
many	TRBJ2-4	TRBD2	TRBV20-1	CSARPREGWENIQYF	TGCAGTGCTAGACCCAGGGAGGGGTGGGAAAACATTCAGTACTTC
few	TRBJ1-1	-	TRBV7-9	CASSSPTKGNTEAFF	TGTGCCAGCAGCTCTCCCACGAAAGGGAACACTGAAGCTTTCTTT
-	TRBJ1-2	-	TRBV28	CAGSLRRQANYGYTF	TGTGCCGGCAGTTTGAGACGACAAGCTAACTATGGCTACACCTTC
-	TRBJ2-1	TRBD2	TRBV10-2	CASRVSRERDEQFF	TGCGCCAGCAGGGTTTCGCGGGAGAGGGATGAGCAGTTCTTC
-	TRBJ2-3	-	TRBV4-3	CASEEARGTDTQYF	TGCGCCAGCGAAGAAGCCCGGGGCACAGATACGCAGTATTTT
many	TRBJ2-1	TRBD1	TRBV4-1	CASSQDGGTGSNEQFF	TGCGCCAGCAGCCAAGATGGCGGGACAGGCAGTAATGAGCAGTTCTTC
-	TRBJ2-1	-	TRBV30	CAWASVGSYNEQFF	TGTGCCTGGGCTAGCGTCGGCTCCTACAATGAGCAGTTCTTC
few	TRBJ1-1	TRBD1	TRBV20-1	CSARDDRGNEAFF	TGCAGTGCTAGAGATGACAGGGGAAATGAAGCTTTCTTT
many	TRBJ2-3	-	TRBV10-1	CASKGSGTDTQYF	TGCGCCAGCAAAGGGTCGGGCACAGATACGCAGTATTTT
-	TRBJ2-1	TRBD2	TRBV9	CASSEAPTSGSNNEQFF	TGTGCCAGCAGCGAGGCTCCTACTAGCGGGAGCAACAATGAGCAGTTCTTC
many	TRBJ2-1	TRBD2	TRBV20-1	CSARDPGGGPQSYNEQFF	TGCAGTGCTAGAGATCCGGGCGGGGGGCCCCAATCCTACAATGAGCAGTTCTTC
-	TRBJ2-1	TRBD2	TRBV20-1	CSALTSGGVAYNEQFF	TGCAGTGCTTTGACTAGCGGGGGGGTAGCCTACAATGAGCAGTTCTTC
few	TRBJ1-1	TRBD1	TRBV6-1	CASSEPGGPNTEAFF	TGTGCCAGCAGTGAACCAGGGGGGCCCAACACTGAAGCTTTCTTT
many	TRBJ2-7	-	TRBV7-8	CASSLQPGLAYEQYF	TGTGCCAGCAGCTTACAGCCAGGGTTGGCCTACGAGCAGTACTTC
-	TRBJ2-7	-	TRBV7-6	CASSLRDNNEQYF	TGTGCCAGCAGCCTCAGGGACAACAATGAGCAGTACTTC
-	TRBJ2-3	-	TRBV5-1	CASSDVGAGDTQYF	TGCGCCAGCAGCGACGTGGGGGCAGGAGATACGCAGTATTTT
many	TRBJ1-2	-	TRBV28	CASSSGHGYTF	TGTGCCAGCAGTTCGGGGCATGGCTACACCTTC
few	TRBJ2-5	TRBD2	TRBV20-1	CSAAALAGTQETQYF	TGCAGTGCAGCCGCACTAGCGGGTACACAAGAGACCCAGTACTTC
few	TRBJ2-1	-	TRBV13	CASSRAYIAEQFF	TGTGCCAGCAGCCGCGCCTACATAGCGGAGCAGTTCTTC
many	TRBJ2-5	-	TRBV20-1	CSAWDVETQYF	TGCAGTGCCTGGGACGTTGAGACCCAGTACTTC
-	TRBJ2-1	-	TRBV6-1	CASSEWVGAEQFF	TGTGCCAGCAGTGAATGGGTTGGGGCTGAGCAGTTCTTC
few	TRBJ1-1	-	TRBV5-4	CASSLDLKELNTEAFF	TGTGCCAGCAGCTTGGACCTTAAGGAATTGAACACTGAAGCTTTCTTT
few	TRBJ2-1	-	TRBV27	CASKQMGNEQFF	TGTGCCAGCAAGCAGATGGGGAATGAGCAGTTCTTC
-	TRBJ2-7	TRBD2	TRBV12-3/TRBV12-4	CASSRGGSKYEQYF	TGTGCCAGCAGTAGGGGCGGGAGCAAGTACGAGCAGTACTTC
few	TRBJ2-1	TRBD2	TRBV9	CANSVGGTSDNEQFF	TGTGCCAACAGCGTAGGAGGGACTAGCGACAATGAGCAGTTCTTC
few	TRBJ2-3	-	TRBV28	CASSFQRDTQYF	TGTGCCAGCAGTTTTCAGAGAGATACGCAGTATTTT
once	TRBJ2-6	-	TRBV3-1	CASSQAGFSGANVLTF	TGTGCCAGCAGCCAAGCGGGGTTCTCTGGGGCCAACGTCCTGACTTTC
-	TRBJ1-4	TRBD1	TRBV7-8	CASSRDRGLTNEKLFF	TGTGCCAGCAGCCGGGACAGGGGGTTGACTAATGAAAAACTGTTTTTT
few	TRBJ1-4	-	TRBV6-6	CASSRTANEKLFF	TGTGCCAGCAGTAGGACCGCTAATGAAAAACTGTTTTTT
-	TRBJ2-1	-	TRBV7-8	CASSRRGASTGNEQFF	TGTGCCAGCAGCCGCCGGGGGGCCTCGACGGGCAATGAGCAGTTCTTC
-	TRBJ2-1	-	TRBV20-1	CSARLPGSEQFF	TGCAGTGCTAGGCTCCCAGGGTCTGAGCAGTTCTTC
few	TRBJ1-2	-	TRBV27	CASSLGVANGYTF	TGTGCCAGCAGCCTGGGGGTAGCCAATGGCTACACCTTC
-	TRBJ2-7	TRBD1	TRBV2	CASDRVGSGQYF	TGTGCCAGCGACAGGGTGGGCTCCGGGCAGTACTTC
few	TRBJ2-5	-	TRBV3-1	CASSQLGLVETQYF	TGTGCCAGCAGCCAACTGGGCCTAGTGGAGACCCAGTACTTC
few	TRBJ2-7	-	TRBV7-2	CASSLNSGLMEQYF	TGTGCCAGCAGCTTAAACTCAGGATTGATGGAGCAGTACTTC